A selection of T cell receptor beta chains follows, all from one sample in a study of T cells after yellow fever vaccination. MiXCR, run by TCRdb on the 5' RACE reads, gives a single entry per CDR3 protein. The sample has roughly 400,000 distinct CDR3 sequences; under 20% are singletons. Sequenced here: PBMCs, sampled before the yellow fever booster vaccination. The receptors originated from a man between 18 and 29 years old who received the YFV17D yellow fever vaccine. CDR3s include the opening cysteine and the closing phenylalanine or tryptophan. D genes are given only for firm matches. For some rows the clone size is stated as once, few or many, or as a class when expanded; others skip it.

abundance	v_gene	j_gene	d_gene	CDR3aa	CDR3nt
-	TRBV24-1	TRBJ2-3	-	CATSDARPPCTQYF	TGTGCCACCAGTGATGCGAGACCGCCCTGTACGCAGTATTTT
-	TRBV4-3	TRBJ2-5	-	CASSTTVIKETQYF	TGCGCCAGCAGCACGACAGTGATTAAAGAGACCCAGTACTTC
-	TRBV4-1	TRBJ2-4	-	CASSLADRVAKNIQYF	TGCGCCAGCAGCCTCGCCGACCGGGTAGCCAAAAACATTCAGTACTTC
-	TRBV9	TRBJ1-1	TRBD1	CASSGGTGAENTEAFF	TGTGCCAGCAGCGGCGGGACAGGGGCCGAGAACACTGAAGCTTTCTTT
-	TRBV7-6	TRBJ2-2	-	CASSLGARDGGAGELFF	TGTGCCAGCAGCTTGGGAGCCCGGGACGGGGGTGCCGGGGAGCTGTTTTTT
-	TRBV2	TRBJ1-5	-	CASSEGRFPQPQHF	TGTGCCAGCAGTGAGGGGAGGTTTCCGCAGCCCCAGCATTTT
-	TRBV5-5	TRBJ2-1	-	CASSLVTGGLPYNEQFF	TGTGCCAGCAGCTTGGTCACCGGGGGGCTGCCTTACAATGAGCAGTTCTTC
-	TRBV7-2	TRBJ2-2	TRBD2	CASSRPGLAPNTGELFF	TGTGCCAGCAGCCGCCCGGGACTAGCCCCGAACACCGGGGAGCTGTTTTTT
few	TRBV4-1	TRBJ2-3	-	CASSRKLRYTDTQYF	TGCGCCAGCAGTCGAAAATTGAGGTACACAGATACGCAGTATTTT
-	TRBV19	TRBJ1-1	-	CASLQPGTEAFF	TGTGCCAGTCTACAACCCGGCACTGAAGCTTTCTTT
few	TRBV7-2	TRBJ1-2	-	CASSFLGSGGYTF	TGTGCCAGCAGCTTCCTGGGAAGCGGAGGCTACACCTTC
-	TRBV18	TRBJ2-7	-	CASSDLYEQYF	TGTGCCAGCTCAGACCTCTACGAGCAGTACTTC
-	TRBV5-1	TRBJ2-2	-	CASSSTSNTGELFF	TGCGCCAGCAGCTCGACAAGTAACACCGGGGAGCTGTTTTTT
-	TRBV7-2	TRBJ2-3	TRBD2	CASSLARGGGGPDTQYF	TGTGCCAGCAGCTTAGCGAGGGGCGGGGGGGGACCAGATACGCAGTATTTT
-	TRBV7-3	TRBJ2-2	TRBD1	CASSLTGGFGELFF	TGTGCCAGCAGCTTAACAGGGGGCTTCGGGGAGCTGTTTTTT
-	TRBV20-1	TRBJ2-3	-	CSAPPRRGPGGTDTQYF	TGCAGTGCTCCCCCTCGCCGGGGGCCTGGGGGCACAGATACGCAGTATTTT
few	TRBV20-1	TRBJ2-3	TRBD1	CSAHRTGFREGTQYF	TGCAGTGCCCATCGGACAGGGTTCCGTGAGGGTACGCAGTATTTT
-	TRBV4-3	TRBJ2-5	-	CASSQDPGREETQYF	TGCGCCAGCAGCCAAGATCCCGGTAGAGAAGAGACCCAGTACTTC
-	TRBV10-3	TRBJ2-6	-	CAISESNGANVLTF	TGTGCCATCAGTGAGTCGAATGGGGCCAACGTCCTGACTTTC
medium-sized	TRBV10-1	TRBJ2-3	-	CASSGIGTQYF	TGCGCCAGCAGTGGAATTGGTACGCAGTATTTT
many	TRBV7-6	TRBJ2-5	TRBD2	CASSRGGTLQETQYF	TGTGCCAGCAGCCGCGGGGGGACCCTCCAAGAGACCCAGTACTTC
once	TRBV4-3	TRBJ2-7	-	CASSQVVSYEQYF	TGCGCCAGCAGCCAAGTGGTCTCCTACGAGCAGTACTTC
-	TRBV6-5	TRBJ1-6	TRBD1	CASSYGRGRPFHF	TGTGCCAGCAGTTATGGGAGGGGGCGACCATTCCACTTT
few	TRBV7-9	TRBJ2-1	-	CASSLFHEQFF	TGTGCCAGCAGCTTATTCCATGAGCAGTTCTTC
many	TRBV20-1	TRBJ1-4	TRBD1	CSARSGGTVSNEKLFF	TGCAGTGCGCGTTCAGGGGGGACAGTCTCAAACGAAAAACTGTTTTTT
-	TRBV27	TRBJ2-3	TRBD2	CASGGSGGYSDTQYF	TGTGCCAGCGGGGGTAGCGGGGGGTATTCAGATACGCAGTATTTT
-	TRBV15	TRBJ1-1	-	CATSRRLLTEAFF	TGTGCCACCAGCCGCCGACTTCTTACTGAAGCTTTCTTT
-	TRBV5-6	TRBJ2-1	-	CASSLVWVRGYNEQFF	TGTGCCAGCAGCTTAGTGTGGGTACGGGGTTACAATGAGCAGTTCTTC
-	TRBV29-1	TRBJ2-3	TRBD2	CSVEDGGSTDTQYF	TGCAGCGTTGAAGACGGGGGGAGCACAGATACGCAGTATTTT
-	TRBV7-2	TRBJ2-6	-	CASSLDLGNVLTF	TGTGCCAGCAGCCTAGATCTCGGCAACGTCCTGACTTTC
-	TRBV6-5	TRBJ2-3	TRBD2	CASSYLGLAGGTDTQYF	TGTGCCAGCAGTTACTTAGGACTAGCGGGGGGCACAGATACGCAGTATTTT
many	TRBV7-2	TRBJ1-5	-	CASSSGVAIGNQPQHF	TGTGCCAGCAGCTCCGGTGTGGCAATAGGCAATCAGCCCCAGCATTTT
few	TRBV6-4	TRBJ2-2	-	CASSADSTGELFF	TGTGCCAGCAGTGCGGACAGCACCGGGGAGCTGTTTTTT
-	TRBV9	TRBJ2-7	-	CASSVEPGRGWAYVEQYF	TGTGCCAGCAGCGTAGAACCGGGACGGGGCTGGGCTTATGTCGAGCAGTACTTC
-	TRBV9	TRBJ2-3	-	CASSVEGSRSTDTQYF	TGTGCCAGCAGCGTAGAGGGTAGTCGGAGCACAGATACGCAGTATTTT
-	TRBV6-2/TRBV6-3	TRBJ1-1	-	CASRPQNTEAFF	TGTGCCTCACGGCCTCAGAACACTGAAGCTTTCTTT
-	TRBV5-1	TRBJ2-5	TRBD1	CASSPGQGAETQYF	TGCGCCAGCAGCCCCGGACAGGGGGCTGAGACCCAGTACTTC
few	TRBV7-2	TRBJ2-7	TRBD2	CASSLGASGGYEQYF	TGTGCCAGCAGCTTAGGCGCTAGCGGGGGGTACGAGCAGTACTTC
-	TRBV12-3/TRBV12-4	TRBJ1-6	-	CASRMGGAAYNSPLHF	TGTGCCAGCAGAATGGGGGGGGCCGCCTATAATTCACCCCTCCACTTT
once	TRBV12-3/TRBV12-4	TRBJ2-3	-	CASIPFGTDTQYF	TGTGCCAGCATCCCTTTCGGGACAGATACGCAGTATTTT
-	TRBV4-2	TRBJ2-2	TRBD2	CASSPLSGGNTGELFF	TGTGCCAGCAGCCCTCTCAGCGGGGGGAACACCGGGGAGCTGTTTTTT
few	TRBV12-3/TRBV12-4	TRBJ1-3	-	CASTLDAGNTIYF	TGTGCCAGCACACTTGACGCCGGAAACACCATATATTTT
many	TRBV7-9	TRBJ1-1	-	CASRPKDRLGTEAFF	TGTGCCAGCAGGCCTAAGGACAGACTTGGGACTGAAGCTTTCTTT
few	TRBV4-1	TRBJ1-5	-	CASSQGVLSNQPQHF	TGCGCCAGCAGCCAAGGGGTTCTAAGCAATCAGCCCCAGCATTTT
few	TRBV7-6	TRBJ2-1	TRBD1	CASSLAGAGTAYNEQFF	TGTGCCAGCAGCTTAGCGGGAGCCGGGACAGCCTACAATGAGCAGTTCTTC
few	TRBV12-3/TRBV12-4	TRBJ2-3	-	CASSFLRPTDTQYF	TGTGCCAGCAGTTTCCTTCGACCAACAGATACGCAGTATTTT